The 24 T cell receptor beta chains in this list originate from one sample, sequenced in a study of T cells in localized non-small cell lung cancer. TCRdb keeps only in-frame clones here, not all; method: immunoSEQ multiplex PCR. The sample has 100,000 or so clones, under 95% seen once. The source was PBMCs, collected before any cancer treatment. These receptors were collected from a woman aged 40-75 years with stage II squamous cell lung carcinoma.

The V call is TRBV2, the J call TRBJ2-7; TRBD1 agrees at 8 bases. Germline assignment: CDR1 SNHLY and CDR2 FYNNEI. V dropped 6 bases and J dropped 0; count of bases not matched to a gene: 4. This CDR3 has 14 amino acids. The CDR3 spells CASRPRGHSYEQYF. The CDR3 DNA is TGTGCCAGCAGGCCCAGGGGGCACTCCTACGAGCAGTACTTC.

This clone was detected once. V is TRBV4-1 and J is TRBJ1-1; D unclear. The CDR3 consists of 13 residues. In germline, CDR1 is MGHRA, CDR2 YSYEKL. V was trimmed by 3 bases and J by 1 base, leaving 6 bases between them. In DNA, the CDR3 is TGCGCCAGCAGCCAGCAACCGAACACTGAAGCTTTCTTT. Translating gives CASSQQPNTEAFF.

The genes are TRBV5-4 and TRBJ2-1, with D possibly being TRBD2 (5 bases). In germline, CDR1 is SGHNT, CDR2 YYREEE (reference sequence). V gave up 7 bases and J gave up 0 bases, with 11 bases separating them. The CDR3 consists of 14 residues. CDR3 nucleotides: TGTGCCAGCTTAGCGCCCGGCTCCTACAATGAGCAGTTCTTC. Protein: CASLAPGSYNEQFF.

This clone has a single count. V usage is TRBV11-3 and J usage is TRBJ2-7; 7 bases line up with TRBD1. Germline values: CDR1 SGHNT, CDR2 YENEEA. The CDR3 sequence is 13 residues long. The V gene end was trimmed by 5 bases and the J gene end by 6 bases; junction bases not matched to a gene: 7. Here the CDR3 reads CASSPTGMGEQYF. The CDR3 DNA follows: TGTGCCAGCAGCCCGACAGGGATGGGCGAGCAGTACTTC.

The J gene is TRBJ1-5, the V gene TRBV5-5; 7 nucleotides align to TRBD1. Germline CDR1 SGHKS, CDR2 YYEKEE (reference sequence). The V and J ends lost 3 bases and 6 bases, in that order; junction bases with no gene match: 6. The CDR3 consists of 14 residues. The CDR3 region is CASSSSGGFQPQHF. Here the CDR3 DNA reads TGTGCCAGCAGCTCGTCAGGGGGATTTCAGCCCCAGCATTTT.

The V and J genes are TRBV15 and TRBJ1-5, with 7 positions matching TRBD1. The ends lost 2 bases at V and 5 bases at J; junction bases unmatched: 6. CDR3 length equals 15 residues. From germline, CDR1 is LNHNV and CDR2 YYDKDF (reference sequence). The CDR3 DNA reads TGTGCCACCAGCAGATCCGGGGACAGTGATCAGCCCCAGCATTTT. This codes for CATSRSGDSDQPQHF.

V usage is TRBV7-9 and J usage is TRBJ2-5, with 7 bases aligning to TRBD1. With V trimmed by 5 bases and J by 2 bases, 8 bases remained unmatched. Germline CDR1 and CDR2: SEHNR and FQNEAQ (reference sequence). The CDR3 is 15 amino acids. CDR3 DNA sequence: TGTGCCAGCAGCCAAGAAGGGACAGTGCAAGAGACCCAGTACTTC. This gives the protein CASSQEGTVQETQYF.

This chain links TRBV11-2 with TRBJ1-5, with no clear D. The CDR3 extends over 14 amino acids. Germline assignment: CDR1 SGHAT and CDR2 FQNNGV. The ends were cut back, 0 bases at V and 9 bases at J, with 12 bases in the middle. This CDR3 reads CASSLDRSVRPQHF. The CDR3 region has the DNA TGTGCCAGCAGCTTAGATAGGAGTGTACGGCCCCAGCATTTT.

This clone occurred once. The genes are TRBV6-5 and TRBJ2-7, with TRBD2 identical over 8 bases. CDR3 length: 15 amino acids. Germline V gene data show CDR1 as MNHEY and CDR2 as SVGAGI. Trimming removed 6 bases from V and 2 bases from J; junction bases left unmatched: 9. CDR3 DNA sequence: TGTGCCAGCAGCTTATCGGGAGGGGGGCCCTACGAGCAGTACTTC. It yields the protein CASSLSGGGPYEQYF.

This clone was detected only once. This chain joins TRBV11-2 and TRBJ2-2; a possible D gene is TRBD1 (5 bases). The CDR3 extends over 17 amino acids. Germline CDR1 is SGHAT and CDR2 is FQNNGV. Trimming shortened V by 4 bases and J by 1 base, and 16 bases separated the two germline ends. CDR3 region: CASSSPGGHKNTGELFF. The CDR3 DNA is TGTGCCAGCAGCTCCCCGGGCGGACACAAGAACACCGGGGAGCTGTTTTTT.

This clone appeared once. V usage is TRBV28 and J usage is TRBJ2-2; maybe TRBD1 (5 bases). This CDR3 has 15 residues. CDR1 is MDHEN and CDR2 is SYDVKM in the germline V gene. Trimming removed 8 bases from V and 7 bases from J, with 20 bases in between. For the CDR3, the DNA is TGTGCCAGCTTGTTGGCAGGGCCAAGTGGCGGGGAGCTGTTTTTT. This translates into CASLLAGPSGGELFF.

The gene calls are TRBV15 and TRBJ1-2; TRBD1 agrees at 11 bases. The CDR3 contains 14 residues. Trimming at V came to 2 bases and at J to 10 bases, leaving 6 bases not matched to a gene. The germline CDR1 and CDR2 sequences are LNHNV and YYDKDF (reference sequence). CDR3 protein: CATSRNRDRGFYTF. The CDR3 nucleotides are TGTGCCACCAGCAGAAATAGGGACAGGGGGTTCTACACCTTC.

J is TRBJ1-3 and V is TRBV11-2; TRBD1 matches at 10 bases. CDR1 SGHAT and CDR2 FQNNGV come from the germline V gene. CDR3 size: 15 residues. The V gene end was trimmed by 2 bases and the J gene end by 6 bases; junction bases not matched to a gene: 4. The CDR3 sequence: CASSLSGQGTNTIYF. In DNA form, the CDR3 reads TGTGCCAGCAGCTTATCGGGACAGGGGACAAACACCATATATTTT.

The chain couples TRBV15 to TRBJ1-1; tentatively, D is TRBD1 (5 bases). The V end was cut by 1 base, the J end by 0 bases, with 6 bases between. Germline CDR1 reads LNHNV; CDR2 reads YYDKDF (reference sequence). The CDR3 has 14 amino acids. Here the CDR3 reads CATSRGGVNTEAFF. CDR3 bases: TGTGCCACCAGCAGAGGAGGGGTGAACACTGAAGCTTTCTTT.

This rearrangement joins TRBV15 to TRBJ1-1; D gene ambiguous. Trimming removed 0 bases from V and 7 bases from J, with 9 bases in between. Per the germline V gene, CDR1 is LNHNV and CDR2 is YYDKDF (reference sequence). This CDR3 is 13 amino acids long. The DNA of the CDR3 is TGTGCCACCAGCAGAGATCCAGGTGATGAAGCTTTCTTT. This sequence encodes CATSRDPGDEAFF.

CDR3 loop: CASSPLAGGPGEQYF. Here the CDR3 DNA reads TGTGCCAGCAGCCCGTTAGCGGGAGGGCCGGGCGAGCAGTACTTC. The chain is built from TRBV11-2 and TRBJ2-7, with 11 bases identical to TRBD2. J was trimmed by 6 bases and V by 5 bases; bases with no gene match: 9. Germline V gives CDR1 SGHAT, CDR2 FQNNGV. The CDR3 is 15 amino acids.

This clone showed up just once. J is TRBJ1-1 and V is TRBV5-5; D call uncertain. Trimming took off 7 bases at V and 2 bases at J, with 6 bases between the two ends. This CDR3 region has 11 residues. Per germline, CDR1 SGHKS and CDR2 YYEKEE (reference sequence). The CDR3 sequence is CASGRNTEAFF. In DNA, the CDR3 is TGTGCCAGCGGCAGAAACACTGAAGCTTTCTTT.

CDR3 in DNA: TGTGCCAGCAGCTTGGGTCAGGGGCGGTTGGAGACCCAGTACTTC. Its translation is CASSLGQGRLETQYF. This chain uses TRBV5-6 with TRBJ2-5, with a weak D call TRBD1 (6 bases). The V gene lost 0 bases and the J gene lost 5 bases, with 14 bases spanning the gap. The germline gives CDR1 SGHDT, CDR2 YYEEEE. There are 15 residues in the CDR3.

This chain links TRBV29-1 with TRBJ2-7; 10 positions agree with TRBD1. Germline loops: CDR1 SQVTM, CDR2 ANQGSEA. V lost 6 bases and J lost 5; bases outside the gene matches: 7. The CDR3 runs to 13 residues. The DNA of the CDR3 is TGCAGCGTGGGACAGGGGAATTGGAACGAGCAGTACTTC. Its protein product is CSVGQGNWNEQYF.

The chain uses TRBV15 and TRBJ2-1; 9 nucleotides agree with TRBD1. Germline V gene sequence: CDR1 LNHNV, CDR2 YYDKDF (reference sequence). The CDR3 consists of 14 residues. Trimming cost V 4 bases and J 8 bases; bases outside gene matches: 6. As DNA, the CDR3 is TGTGCCACCAGCACCCGGACAGGGGCCGATGAGCAGTTCTTC. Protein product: CATSTRTGADEQFF.

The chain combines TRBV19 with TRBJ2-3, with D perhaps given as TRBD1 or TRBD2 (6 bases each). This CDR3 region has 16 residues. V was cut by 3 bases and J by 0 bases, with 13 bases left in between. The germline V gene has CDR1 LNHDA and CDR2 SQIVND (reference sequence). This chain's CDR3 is CASSMVGGLSTDTQYF. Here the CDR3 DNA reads TGTGCCAGTAGTATGGTCGGGGGCCTCAGCACAGATACGCAGTATTTT.

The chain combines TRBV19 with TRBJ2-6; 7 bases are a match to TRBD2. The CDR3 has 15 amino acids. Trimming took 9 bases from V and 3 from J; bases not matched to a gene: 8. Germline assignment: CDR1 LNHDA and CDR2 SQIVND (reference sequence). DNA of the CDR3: TGTGCCAGCGTGGGGCGGGAGCTTGGGGCCAACGTCCTGACTTTC. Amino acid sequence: CASVGRELGANVLTF.

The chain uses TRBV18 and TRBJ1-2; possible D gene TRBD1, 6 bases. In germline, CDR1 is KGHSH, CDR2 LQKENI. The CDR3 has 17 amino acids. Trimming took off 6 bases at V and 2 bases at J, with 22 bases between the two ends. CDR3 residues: CASSPGGRVSWNYGYTF. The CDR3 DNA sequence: TGTGCCAGCTCCCCGGGGGGCAGGGTAAGTTGGAACTATGGCTACACCTTC. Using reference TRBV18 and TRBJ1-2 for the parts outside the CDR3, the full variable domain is NAGVMQNPRHLVRRRGQEARLRCSPMKGHSHVYWYRQLPEEGLKFMVYLQKENIIDESGMPKERFSAEFPKEGPSILRIQQVVRGDSAAYFCASSPGGRVSWNYGYTFGSGTRLTVV.

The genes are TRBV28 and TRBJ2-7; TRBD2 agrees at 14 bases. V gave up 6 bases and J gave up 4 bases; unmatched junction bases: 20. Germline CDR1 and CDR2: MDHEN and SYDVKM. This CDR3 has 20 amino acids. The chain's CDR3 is CASSLTHGTSGGRGSYEQYF. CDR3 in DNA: TGTGCCAGCAGCCTGACCCACGGGACTAGCGGGGGCCGCGGGTCTTACGAGCAGTACTTC.